The TCR beta chain under discussion was sequenced for a study of identical twins. General study results and limits: Alpha sequences out of frame and shared by twins had excess low generation probability.

There are a few counts of this clonotype. The antigen is undetermined. In TCRdb, the 5' RACE reads were re-called with MiXCR into one record per CDR3 protein. The sample contains a few hundred thousand distinct CDR3 sequences, over 12% of which appear only once. CDR3 size: 15 residues. Per the germline V gene, CDR1 is SGHRS and CDR2 is YFSETQ. With V trimmed by 1 base and J by 3 bases, 4 bases remained unmatched. The same sample was also studied in work on yellow fever vaccine responses in identical twins.

The chain employs TRBV5-1 and TRBJ2-7, with TRBD2 matching over 10 bases. The receptor was isolated from a woman between 18 and 30 years old in good health. Sample: CD4+ T cells sorted from blood. The CDR3 loop is CASSLYLAGVYEQYF. CDR3 nucleotides: TGCGCCAGCAGCTTGTATCTAGCGGGAGTCTACGAGCAGTACTTC. Filled out from reference TRBV5-1 and TRBJ2-7, the complete variable domain reads KAGVTQTPRYLIKTRGQQVTLSCSPISGHRSVSWYQQTPGQGLQFLFEYFSETQRNKGNFPGRFSGRQFSNSRSEMNVSTLELGDSALYLCASSLYLAGVYEQYFGPGTRLTVT.